This T cell receptor (beta chain) is drawn from a study of control samples from healthy donors and cancer patients. TCRdb's table, derived via immunoSEQ multiplex PCR, lists solely in-frame clones and lacks some. The table records about 120,000 clones, around 94% of them present only once. In germline, CDR1 is MNHEY, CDR2 SVGEGT. With 2 bases removed from V and 7 bases from J, the gap between germline ends came to 8 bases. The CDR3 has 12 residues. The rearrangement uses TRBV6-2 or TRBV6-3 and TRBJ1-2; no reliable D call. The specimen sequenced was PBMCs. The receptor's source is a man older than 75 with head and neck cancer. This CDR3 reads CASSYPERGYTF. The CDR3 DNA is TGTGCCAGCAGTTACCCTGAACGTGGCTACACCTTC.